These T cell receptor beta chains were read from a single sample in a study of blood T cell repertoires in COVID-19. The repertoire was sequenced with immunoSEQ multiplex PCR; TCRdb's copy has only in-frame clones and lacks some. The sample shows 200,000 to 300,000 clones, approximately 86% of them seen only once. The sample comprised peripheral blood. These receptors were collected from a human donor in a cohort sampled during active COVID-19. Both conserved end residues are part of each CDR3. D genes are given only for firm matches.

v_gene	j_gene	d_gene	CDR3aa
TRBV2	TRBJ1-5	.	CASSLQGQPQHF
TRBV30	TRBJ1-5	.	CAWSVLGIGNQPQHF
TRBV28	TRBJ2-5	TRBD1	CASSPETGIRETQYF
TRBV4-2	TRBJ2-7	.	CASSQVGAYEQYF
TRBV28	TRBJ2-7	TRBD2	CASTGGGLALSYEQYF
TRBV30	TRBJ1-2	.	CAWSVPWRATHGYTF
TRBV7-3	TRBJ2-1	.	CASSLIQGSDEQFF
TRBV11-1	TRBJ2-3	TRBD1	CASSRGTGTDTQYF
TRBV21-1	TRBJ2-7	.	CASSKGFGGHYEQYF
TRBV27	TRBJ1-5	TRBD1	CASSLSFMEDRRHSNQPQHF
TRBV5-6	TRBJ1-2	.	CASYSWGRANYGYTF
TRBV19	TRBJ2-7	TRBD2	CASSMRASPAGGPYEQYF
TRBV9	TRBJ1-4	.	CASSVQAFNEKLFF
TRBV5-5	TRBJ1-6	.	CASSFGLPRFYNSPLHF
TRBV19	TRBJ2-4	TRBD1	CASSPRTGGKNIQYF
TRBV6-5	TRBJ1-3	TRBD1	CASRRGRLTGNTIYF